What follows describes a single T cell receptor (beta chain). This clone was seen a single time. Its antigen remains unidentified. Per-base qualities were not stored, and no clone one base away is much larger. The cohort consisted of 650 to 700 healthy bone marrow donors. Cohort members were all nominally healthy when sampled, although unrecorded immune exposures were likely present. The donor was CMV seronegative and belonged to the group of 352 seronegative cohort members. A peripheral blood sample was provided by each donor, and peripheral blood mononuclear cells were used for TCR beta sequencing. The Qiagen DNeasy Blood Extraction Kit was used to extract genomic DNA from the blood cell samples. The data belong to a study of cytomegalovirus exposure and HLA in healthy donors (TCRdb year 2017). For the wider study: An earlier analysis of some 550 of the donors reported approximately 270 Gb of sequence data and 100 million to 130 million unique TCR beta sequences from some 180 million T cells. Genome-wide SNP genotypes for about 55% of the roughly 670 donors were used in a later genetic analysis, which treated that subset as a discovery cohort. All discovery cohort repertoires had been generated using a single sequencing platform. A separate validation cohort of 100 to 150 different subjects was used in addition to the approximately 700-subject first cohort. Donor age, sex, ethnicity and CMV serostatus were compiled alongside the repertoire data. Typing coverage differed by locus: A, B, C, DRB1 and DQB1 were typed in roughly 620-630 donors, DQA1 in about 500, DPA1 in some 570, and DPB1 in just under 490. The study profiled the T cell repertoires of hundreds of subjects by immunosequencing and related them to cytomegalovirus serostatus. Roughly five DR-DQ haplotypes were handled as single units for association and clustering, since linkage in the cohort was strong. To predict cytomegalovirus infection status, the study brought together high-throughput TCR immunosequencing, statistical association of individual TCRs with disease status, and machine learning. The aim of the study was to test whether cataloging public T cell receptors could identify signatures of past pathogen exposure. In a later analysis, previously published TCR beta repertoires from some 640 donors were re-analyzed and high-resolution HLA genotyping was added so that TCR occurrence patterns could be studied. Of the 350 to 400 genotyped donors, over 70% fell in the genetic ancestry cluster associated with self-reported Caucasian donors. Rather than drawing on any new phenotypic data, the later analysis identified candidate immune exposures from TCR beta sequences and the way those sequences occurred across donors. HLA typing included class I and class II loci at four-digit resolution. An earlier analysis of 500 to 650 of the donors applied high-throughput TCR beta sequencing to assess whether each TCR beta V gene segment acted as functional or pseudogenic. An early release covering roughly 580 HLA-typed donors comprised approximately 290 gigabases of sequencing data and tens of millions of unique TCR sequences. Among almost 400 genotyped donors of the cohort, an average of around 240,000 unique TCR beta nucleotide sequences were sequenced per donor, roughly 20% of them non-productive. The study at large found these results: Because counts were too low, roughly 18 rarely observed V segments, including chromosome 9 orphons, were left out of the earlier analysis of about 620 of the donors. In a later analysis, HLA-associated TCR beta chains showed more clonal expansion and lower generation probabilities than non-associated chains that were equally common. In a later genetic analysis, a missense DCLRE1C variant was associated with V-gene and J-gene trimming of TCR beta chains, and the association was replicated in an independent cohort. A cluster of highly shared sequence variants was judged likely to be a technical artifact of the sequencing pipeline. At a false discovery rate of 0.05, a later analysis linked 16,000 or so TCR beta sequences to specific HLA alleles. In an earlier analysis of 587 of the donors, most TCR beta V segments appeared in productive rearrangements about 87% or about 30% of the time, broadly matching IMGT annotations. Because HLA typing was missing for some donors at each locus, association tests included only the typed subset. Most TCR sequences were seen in very few donors, while some public TCRs were found in many individuals. Assigning TCR associations to individual alleles was difficult when HLA alleles, especially DR and DQ, strongly co-occurred. The study listed 170 or so TCR beta chains as associated with cytomegalovirus. A further reported finding was that TCR beta sequences accurately predicted the HLA-A and HLA-B alleles for most subjects in the first cohort. The 87-base-pair reads could not distinguish some IMGT-functional V segments, including TRBV6-2 and TRBV6-3, so those segments were excluded. Compared with the approximately 700-donor mean, donors in an Asian-associated ancestry cluster had fewer N-insertions in productive TCRs, according to a later genetic analysis. Roughly uniform sequencing depth across donors was assumed in presence/absence analyses, although this assumption may not hold. Linkage disequilibrium might explain the correlated functional status among segregating V segments, but an unknown experimental factor could not be ruled out. The only immune exposure information available for the cohort was CMV serostatus. This cohort had only TCR beta chains sequenced, and the lack of alpha or paired-chain data limited which features could be detected. In a later analysis, the rate of TCR association differed among HLA loci, with DRB1 alleles having the most associated TCRs and HLA-C alleles having the fewest. According to a later analysis, most CMV-associated TCR beta chains appeared to be HLA-restricted, and the HLA associations seemed to be driven largely by CMV exposure. The classifier was reported to diagnose cytomegalovirus status with high specificity and sensitivity in both the original and validation cohorts. Several of the top co-occurrence clusters appeared to be linked to parvovirus B19, influenza, CMV and Epstein-Barr virus, according to a later analysis. A few of the identified cytomegalovirus-associated TCR beta chains were confirmed in vitro to be specific for cytomegalovirus antigens. It was suggested by the authors that the approach could potentially be generalized to other disease states and immunological phenotypes.

Reading from cysteine to phenylalanine, the CDR3 counts 16 amino acids. Just CDR3 DNA is preserved here, 48 bases in frame from base 1. The germline V gene encodes CDR1 GTSNPN and CDR2 SVGIG (reference sequence). V was cut back by 5 bases and J by 5 bases, leaving a gap of 24 bases between them. The library came from the immunoSEQ multiplex PCR assay. For the multiplex PCR, a mixture combining 60 forward primers for TCR Vbeta segments and 13 reverse primers for TCR Jbeta segments was used. Amplification of the CDR3 region of rearranged TCR beta genes was performed with a multiplex PCR assay on genomic DNA. The Illumina HiSeq System was used to sequence the amplified TCR beta libraries as 87-base-pair reads. From the authors' description of their analysis: In a later analysis, about 80 million unique TCR beta chains were counted across the approximately 640 repertoires, and around 11 million of these chains were shared by at least two donors. Raw reads were error-corrected and collapsed into unique sequences by a nearest-neighbor algorithm in which closely related sequences were merged to remove PCR and sequencing errors. V, D and J gene segments were assigned by aligning CDR3 sequences to IMGT reference sequences. For a sequence to be retained, a match of at least six nucleotides to both a V gene segment and a J gene segment was required. A rearrangement was called productive if the CDR3 had no stop codons and remained in frame with V and J, and every other rearrangement was called non-productive. Following IMGT convention, CDR3 was defined as the stretch from the second conserved V-encoded cysteine up to the conserved J-encoded phenylalanine. In an earlier analysis of roughly 580 of the donors, sequences lacking an unambiguous match to a single V gene segment were excluded. An earlier analysis of fewer than 650 of the donors classified V segments as functional when productive rearrangements were above 56.7% and as segregating when the standard deviation between donors was above 5%. A statistical classification framework was built for diagnosing cytomegalovirus status from the catalog of TCR beta chain sequences. A later analysis assigned V and J genes by comparing TCR nucleotide sequences with IMGT/GENE-DB human TR gene sequences. In a later analysis, CDR3 sequences and most-parsimonious VDJ recombination scenarios were assigned using the TCRdist pipeline. In a later analysis, each TCR beta chain was defined by its CDR3 amino acid sequence together with its V-gene family, and reads without a unique V-gene family were excluded. To address suspected cross-contamination and a sequencing artifact, a later analysis removed 592 highly shared, low-generation-probability nucleotide sequences. A later analysis calculated a clonal expansion index for each public chain from normalized within-repertoire ranks of inferred template counts. A later analysis computed generation probabilities with a VDJ recombination model fitted to out-of-frame rearrangements, and checked the results against IGoR. In a later analysis, hypergeometric tests were used to score TCR-TCR, TCR-HLA and TCR-CMV co-occurrence, with a repertoire-size bias correction applied to TCR pairs. In a later analysis, false discovery rates were estimated by permuting HLA or CMV assignments 20 times. In a later analysis, co-occurring TCRs were grouped with DBSCAN, and TCRdist sequence similarity was added when clustering was performed within HLA-allele-positive subsets. Repertoires with fewer than 30,000 or more than 120,000 public chains were left out of co-occurrence clustering, as were five repertoires with anomalous nucleotide sharing. Here the immuneACCESS table is served through TCRdb, limited to in-frame sequences with V and J called. Missing clones are a known gap in these copies; in checked studies unresolved V genes cover under half, and the rest lacks a known reason. V, J and clone size are those of that table, while D and trimming were read from the DNA. The sample data list under 300,000 clones, and over 90% of these were observed just once. Around 1.7% of the sample is in the top ten clones.

In this chain, TRBV30 is recombined with TRBJ2-5; TRBD1 is perhaps the D gene, given 5 matching bases. The TCR was taken from a girl aged 2 to 10 in good health and CMV-seronegative. Input material: PBMCs. The DNA reads TGTGCCTGGGGAACTGACAGAAGTGGTTATCGGGAGACCCAGTACTTC. Translated, it gives CAWGTDRSGYRETQYF.